This is a list of T cell receptor beta chains from one sample in a study of T cell changes during pregnancy in multiple sclerosis. Sequencing was performed with immunoSEQ multiplex PCR; in TCRdb, only in-frame clones are kept and a portion is missing. The profile shows about 53,000 clones, nearly 95% of them singletons. Here the sequenced sample was CD4+ T cells from peripheral blood mononuclear cells, taken in the third trimester of pregnancy. The receptors come from a female donor with multiple sclerosis, enrolled in a pregnancy study. Both conserved end residues are part of each CDR3. A D gene is named only where the DNA matches it firmly. Not every row has a clone size; where given, it reads once, few, many or a size class.

V gene: TRBV15; clone size: .; D gene: .; J gene: TRBJ2-1; CDR3 protein: CATRGLGGTFGAAFYNEQFF; CDR3 DNA: TGTGCCACCCGGGGCTTGGGCGGGACTTTTGGAGCGGCGTTCTACAATGAGCAGTTCTTC
V gene: TRBV2; clone size: .; D gene: TRBD1; J gene: TRBJ1-5; CDR3 protein: CASSRDSGRNQPQHF; CDR3 DNA: TGTGCCAGCAGCAGGGACAGCGGGCGCAATCAGCCCCAGCATTTT
V gene: TRBV5-1; clone size: .; D gene: .; J gene: TRBJ1-3; CDR3 protein: CASSLAPGGSGNTIYF; CDR3 DNA: TGCGCCAGCAGCTTGGCCCCGGGAGGGTCTGGAAACACCATATATTTT
V gene: TRBV6-4; clone size: once; D gene: TRBD2; J gene: TRBJ2-1; CDR3 protein: CASSDLPLAGALRSYNEQFF; CDR3 DNA: TGTGCCAGCAGTGACCTTCCACTAGCGGGGGCCCTTCGCTCCTACAATGAGCAGTTCTTC
V gene: TRBV7-2; clone size: .; D gene: TRBD1; J gene: TRBJ1-5; CDR3 protein: CASSFFVQGAVGQPQHF; CDR3 DNA: TGTGCCAGCAGCTTTTTTGTACAGGGGGCGGTGGGTCAGCCCCAGCATTTT
V gene: TRBV30; clone size: once; D gene: .; J gene: TRBJ1-2; CDR3 protein: CAWSRNRENGYTF; CDR3 DNA: TGTGCCTGGAGCCGAAACAGGGAAAACGGCTACACCTTC
V gene: TRBV4-1; clone size: .; D gene: TRBD1; J gene: TRBJ1-5; CDR3 protein: CASSHRTGGGNQPQHF; CDR3 DNA: TGCGCCAGCAGCCACCGGACAGGGGGCGGCAATCAGCCCCAGCATTTT
V gene: TRBV7-9; clone size: .; D gene: .; J gene: TRBJ1-2; CDR3 protein: CASSQGPRGVYGYTF; CDR3 DNA: TGTGCCAGCAGCCAAGGACCTAGGGGCGTCTATGGCTACACCTTC
V gene: TRBV7-2; clone size: .; D gene: TRBD1; J gene: TRBJ2-7; CDR3 protein: CASSAAGQAGRYEQYF; CDR3 DNA: TGTGCCAGCAGCGCCGCCGGACAGGCGGGTCGCTACGAGCAGTACTTC
V gene: TRBV7-3; clone size: .; D gene: TRBD2; J gene: TRBJ2-1; CDR3 protein: CASSWGVWRGGPDEQFF; CDR3 DNA: TGTGCCAGCAGCTGGGGGGTATGGCGGGGGGGCCCGGATGAGCAGTTCTTC
V gene: TRBV5-6; clone size: once; D gene: .; J gene: TRBJ1-4; CDR3 protein: CASSLEGGFTNEKLFF; CDR3 DNA: TGTGCCAGCAGCTTGGAGGGGGGGTTTACTAATGAAAAACTGTTTTTT
V gene: TRBV15; clone size: .; D gene: TRBD1; J gene: TRBJ1-2; CDR3 protein: CATSSPDRGRGEDNYGYTF; CDR3 DNA: TGTGCCACCAGCTCTCCAGACAGGGGGCGTGGAGAGGATAACTATGGCTACACCTTC
V gene: TRBV9; clone size: .; D gene: .; J gene: TRBJ2-3; CDR3 protein: CASSVDQGSTDTQYF; CDR3 DNA: TGTGCCAGCAGCGTAGACCAGGGATCGACAGATACGCAGTATTTT
V gene: TRBV5-4; clone size: .; D gene: TRBD2; J gene: TRBJ2-3; CDR3 protein: CASSLGSGGSTDTQYF; CDR3 DNA: TGTGCCAGCAGCTTGGGAAGCGGGGGGAGCACAGATACGCAGTATTTT
V gene: TRBV25-1; clone size: .; D gene: TRBD1; J gene: TRBJ1-2; CDR3 protein: CASSEPGQGGGYTF; CDR3 DNA: TGTGCCAGCAGTGAACCGGGACAGGGCGGGGGCTACACCTTC
V gene: TRBV6-1; clone size: .; D gene: TRBD1; J gene: TRBJ1-2; CDR3 protein: CATGQGVSNYGYTF; CDR3 DNA: TGTGCCACCGGACAGGGAGTCTCCAACTATGGCTACACCTTC
V gene: TRBV7-8; clone size: .; D gene: .; J gene: TRBJ2-5; CDR3 protein: CASISRRGLKKETQYF; CDR3 DNA: TGTGCCAGCATCTCACGGAGAGGGCTTAAAAAAGAGACCCAGTACTTC
V gene: TRBV19; clone size: .; D gene: .; J gene: TRBJ2-1; CDR3 protein: CASSISPLTGDLYNEQFF; CDR3 DNA: TGTGCCAGTAGTATATCCCCGCTGACAGGAGACTTATACAATGAGCAGTTCTTC
V gene: TRBV6-5; clone size: .; D gene: .; J gene: TRBJ2-3; CDR3 protein: CASKDGDTQYF; CDR3 DNA: TGTGCCAGCAAAGACGGGGATACGCAGTATTTT
V gene: TRBV7-5; clone size: .; D gene: .; J gene: TRBJ2-7; CDR3 protein: CARSSRHRTYYF; CDR3 DNA: TGTGCCAGAAGCTCTAGACATAGGACTTACTACTTC
V gene: TRBV11-1; clone size: .; D gene: .; J gene: TRBJ1-1; CDR3 protein: CASSSILGAAGNTEAFF; CDR3 DNA: TGTGCCAGCAGCTCGATTTTAGGGGCCGCAGGGAACACTGAAGCTTTCTTT
V gene: TRBV7-8; clone size: .; D gene: .; J gene: TRBJ1-5; CDR3 protein: CASSLGRIPSKPQHF; CDR3 DNA: TGTGCCAGCAGCTTAGGGCGGATACCCAGCAAGCCCCAGCATTTT
V gene: TRBV15; clone size: once; D gene: .; J gene: TRBJ1-1; CDR3 protein: CATSRGDGGAEAFF; CDR3 DNA: TGTGCCACCAGCAGAGGTGACGGCGGGGCTGAAGCTTTCTTT
V gene: TRBV5-4; clone size: .; D gene: .; J gene: TRBJ1-6; CDR3 protein: CASSLEQGSTYNSPLHF; CDR3 DNA: TGTGCCAGCAGCTTGGAACAGGGATCAACCTATAATTCACCCCTCCACTTT
V gene: TRBV5-4; clone size: .; D gene: .; J gene: TRBJ2-2; CDR3 protein: CASSLPRAGQTIPGELFF; CDR3 DNA: TGTGCCAGCAGCCTACCCAGGGCGGGACAGACGATTCCCGGGGAGCTGTTTTTT
V gene: TRBV19; clone size: .; D gene: TRBD1; J gene: TRBJ2-7; CDR3 protein: CASSGNPGTGTYEQYF; CDR3 DNA: TGTGCCAGTAGCGGGAACCCCGGGACAGGGACCTACGAGCAGTACTTC
V gene: TRBV15; clone size: .; D gene: TRBD1; J gene: TRBJ1-6; CDR3 protein: CATSEWDRPNSPLHF; CDR3 DNA: TGTGCCACCAGCGAATGGGACAGGCCCAATTCACCCCTCCACTTT
V gene: TRBV2; clone size: .; D gene: .; J gene: TRBJ1-5; CDR3 protein: CASSDRDKNQPQHF; CDR3 DNA: TGTGCCAGCAGTGATCGGGACAAAAATCAGCCCCAGCATTTT
V gene: TRBV2; clone size: .; D gene: TRBD1; J gene: TRBJ1-2; CDR3 protein: CASSEKSWVGGSGYTF; CDR3 DNA: TGTGCCAGCAGTGAAAAGTCTTGGGTAGGGGGCAGTGGCTACACCTTC
V gene: TRBV5-1; clone size: .; D gene: .; J gene: TRBJ1-4; CDR3 protein: CASSPLENEKLFF; CDR3 DNA: TGCGCCAGCAGCCCACTTGAAAATGAAAAACTGTTTTTT
V gene: TRBV2; clone size: .; D gene: .; J gene: TRBJ2-7; CDR3 protein: CASSIDRTAYEQYF; CDR3 DNA: TGTGCCAGCAGTATCGACAGGACGGCCTACGAGCAGTACTTC
V gene: TRBV5-6; clone size: .; D gene: .; J gene: TRBJ1-2; CDR3 protein: CASSLAGTNYGYTF; CDR3 DNA: TGTGCCAGCAGCTTGGCGGGTACCAACTATGGCTACACCTTC
V gene: TRBV19; clone size: .; D gene: .; J gene: TRBJ2-2; CDR3 protein: CASRELGNTGELFF; CDR3 DNA: TGTGCCAGTAGAGAACTAGGGAACACCGGGGAGCTGTTTTTT
V gene: TRBV25-1; clone size: .; D gene: .; J gene: TRBJ1-5; CDR3 protein: CASSEYGGDQPQHF; CDR3 DNA: TGTGCCAGCAGTGAATATGGGGGGGATCAGCCCCAGCATTTT
V gene: TRBV7-8; clone size: .; D gene: .; J gene: TRBJ2-3; CDR3 protein: CASGFQTGTDTQYF; CDR3 DNA: TGTGCCAGCGGCTTTCAGACAGGCACAGATACGCAGTATTTT
V gene: TRBV7-2; clone size: once; D gene: TRBD1; J gene: TRBJ1-5; CDR3 protein: CASSLDREQPQHF; CDR3 DNA: TGTGCCAGCAGCCTCGACAGGGAACAGCCCCAGCATTTT
V gene: TRBV9; clone size: few; D gene: .; J gene: TRBJ1-1; CDR3 protein: CASSVEGDIYAEAFF; CDR3 DNA: TGTGCCAGCAGCGTAGAGGGGGATATATACGCAGAAGCTTTCTTT
V gene: TRBV9; clone size: .; D gene: .; J gene: TRBJ1-6; CDR3 protein: CASSAPQGNYNSPLHF; CDR3 DNA: TGTGCCAGCAGCGCACCGCAGGGGAACTATAATTCACCCCTCCACTTT
V gene: TRBV7-9; clone size: .; D gene: .; J gene: TRBJ2-3; CDR3 protein: CASSPRVVTDTQYF; CDR3 DNA: TGTGCCAGCAGCCCACGGGTAGTTACAGATACGCAGTATTTT
V gene: TRBV13; clone size: .; D gene: .; J gene: TRBJ2-5; CDR3 protein: CASSTSGTPGVETQYF; CDR3 DNA: TGTGCCAGCAGCACCTCTGGGACACCCGGCGTGGAGACCCAGTACTTC
V gene: TRBV25-1; clone size: .; D gene: .; J gene: TRBJ2-3; CDR3 protein: CASSDNRDGVDTQYF; CDR3 DNA: TGTGCCAGCAGTGATAACAGGGATGGGGTAGATACGCAGTATTTT
V gene: TRBV20-1; clone size: .; D gene: .; J gene: TRBJ1-2; CDR3 protein: CSANPDYGYTF; CDR3 DNA: TGCAGTGCTAATCCAGACTATGGCTACACCTTC
V gene: TRBV6-5; clone size: .; D gene: .; J gene: TRBJ2-2; CDR3 protein: CASRGRNTGELFF; CDR3 DNA: TGTGCCAGCAGGGGGCGTAACACCGGGGAGCTGTTTTTT
V gene: TRBV18; clone size: .; D gene: .; J gene: TRBJ2-7; CDR3 protein: CASSQDSPSLSYEQYF; CDR3 DNA: TGTGCCAGCTCACAAGACTCGCCGTCCCTCTCCTACGAGCAGTACTTC
V gene: TRBV5-1; clone size: once; D gene: TRBD2; J gene: TRBJ2-3; CDR3 protein: CASSLPSGGTSSTDTQYF; CDR3 DNA: TGCGCCAGCAGCTTGCCGAGCGGGGGGACATCTAGCACAGATACGCAGTATTTT
V gene: TRBV5-1; clone size: .; D gene: TRBD1; J gene: TRBJ2-7; CDR3 protein: CASSWAGTGDYEQYF; CDR3 DNA: TGCGCCAGCAGCTGGGCCGGGACAGGGGACTACGAGCAGTACTTC
V gene: TRBV18; clone size: .; D gene: .; J gene: TRBJ2-1; CDR3 protein: CASSSPGRGLNNEQFF; CDR3 DNA: TGTGCCAGCTCATCCCCGGGGCGGGGTCTTAACAATGAGCAGTTCTTC
V gene: TRBV18; clone size: .; D gene: .; J gene: TRBJ2-7; CDR3 protein: CASSPRQGYEQYF; CDR3 DNA: TGTGCCAGCTCACCTCGGCAGGGTTACGAGCAGTACTTC
V gene: TRBV5-8; clone size: .; D gene: TRBD2; J gene: TRBJ2-2; CDR3 protein: CASSIGLAGTGELFF; CDR3 DNA: TGTGCCAGCAGCATCGGACTAGCGGGGACCGGGGAGCTGTTTTTT
V gene: TRBV5-5; clone size: .; D gene: TRBD1; J gene: TRBJ1-2; CDR3 protein: CASRLPGTGHGYTF; CDR3 DNA: TGTGCCAGCAGATTGCCGGGGACAGGTCATGGCTACACCTTC
V gene: TRBV2; clone size: .; D gene: TRBD1; J gene: TRBJ1-2; CDR3 protein: CASNRGDGYTF; CDR3 DNA: TGTGCCAGCAACAGGGGGGATGGCTACACCTTC
V gene: TRBV5-1; clone size: once; D gene: TRBD2; J gene: TRBJ2-1; CDR3 protein: CASSSKTSGGKYNEQFF; CDR3 DNA: TGCGCCAGCAGCTCGAAGACTAGCGGGGGGAAATACAATGAGCAGTTCTTC
V gene: TRBV19; clone size: .; D gene: TRBD1; J gene: TRBJ2-1; CDR3 protein: CASSIQGAWNEQFF; CDR3 DNA: TGTGCCAGTAGTATACAGGGGGCTTGGAATGAGCAGTTCTTC